This TCR beta chain derives from a study of blood T cell repertoires in COVID-19. Study information: The samples span acute and convalescent COVID-19 from the United States, Italy and Spain. PBMCs, B-cell-depleted T cells, or T cells provided the cDNA or gDNA that made up the material.

Germline CDR1 and CDR2: SGHKS and YYEKEE (reference sequence). V shed 4 bases and J 8 bases; nucleotides not matched to a gene: 5. CDR3 length: 12 residues. In the original processing: Estimation of nucleated cell counts relied on the amplification of reference gene primers. TCRdb keeps only in-frame clones here, not all; method: immunoSEQ multiplex PCR. That table supplies the V and J calls and clone size; D and trimming were determined from the DNA. The data show approximately 300,000 clones, 75% to 90% seen once. The TCR comes from a woman between 40 and 50 years old with acute or convalescent COVID-19. The specimen sequenced was peripheral blood. The chain recombines TRBV5-5 with TRBJ1-1, with 7 bases lining up with TRBD1. In DNA form, the CDR3 reads TGTGCCAGCAGCATCAGGGGGAGAGAAGCTTTCTTT. This sequence encodes CASSIRGREAFF. Combining the CDR3 with reference TRBV5-5 and TRBJ1-1 gives the whole variable domain DAGVTQSPTHLIKTRGQQVTLRCSPISGHKSVSWYQQVLGQGPQFIFQYYEKEERGRGNFPDRFSARQFPNYSSELNVNALLLGDSALYLCASSIRGREAFFGQGTRLTVV.